One and the same sample provided the 22 T cell receptor beta chains below, sequenced in a study of OX40 agonist ivuxolimab in advanced cancers. Libraries were constructed by the immunoSEQ multiplex PCR assay. What TCRdb holds here is the immuneACCESS table cut down to in-frame rearrangements. Part of the clones is not present; checked against another copy, under half of the missing clones reflect an unresolved V gene, and the others are unexplained. The sample yields 60,000 to 75,000 clones; 85% to 90% were counted once. The ten largest clones add up to 0.85% to 1% of the sample. Sequencing used CD4+ or CD8+ T cells sorted from blood, obtained in a trial of the OX40 agonist ivuxolimab. These TCRs come from an adult with an advanced solid tumor such as melanoma, head and neck, liver or kidney cancer.

This clone was counted many times. V and J are TRBV18 and TRBJ2-7, with D maybe TRBD1 (6 bases). The germline V gene has CDR1 KGHSH and CDR2 LQKENI. V dropped 3 bases and J dropped 5 bases, with 14 bases sitting between them. The CDR3 spans 14 residues. CDR3 DNA: TGTGCCAGCTCACCTAACTCACAGGGAAACGAGCAGTACTTC. This gives the protein CASSPNSQGNEQYF.

The chain recombines TRBV5-1 with TRBJ2-6; D tentatively fits TRBD1 or TRBD2 (6 bases each). Trimming removed 2 bases from V and 4 bases from J, with 13 bases in between. Germline assignment: CDR1 SGHRS and CDR2 YFSETQ. The CDR3 consists of 16 residues. CDR3 region: CASSFYRDSGANVLTF. The CDR3 coding sequence is TGCGCCAGCAGCTTCTACAGGGACTCCGGGGCCAACGTCCTGACTTTC.

The gene calls are TRBV10-1 and TRBJ2-3; 9 nucleotides agree with TRBD2. J was trimmed by 4 bases and V by 8 bases; bases with no gene match: 13. Germline values: CDR1 WNHNN, CDR2 SYGVQD (reference sequence). The CDR3 has 16 residues. This chain's CDR3 is CASLNVAGGPPDTQYF. DNA for the CDR3: TGCGCCAGCCTTAACGTGGCGGGGGGGCCTCCAGATACGCAGTATTTT.

The chain has TRBV27 and TRBJ2-3, with a tentative D call TRBD2 (6 bases). The CDR3 has 16 amino acids. Germline values: CDR1 MNHEY, CDR2 SMNVEV (reference sequence). V was shortened by 6 bases and J by 0 bases, with 16 bases between the two germline ends. The CDR3 DNA follows: TGTGCCAGCAGCTCATTCGGGCTAGCGAGCACAGATACGCAGTATTTT. This gives the protein CASSSFGLASTDTQYF.

The V gene is TRBV12-5, the J gene TRBJ2-3, with D possibly matching TRBD1 (6 bases). V was trimmed by 5 bases and J by 5 bases, leaving 14 bases between them. CDR1 and CDR2 (germline): LGHNT, FRNRAP. The CDR3 sequence is 14 residues long. DNA of the CDR3: TGTGCTAGTGGTCTCCCGACAGGAGGAGATACGCAGTATTTT. Amino acids: CASGLPTGGDTQYF. The whole variable domain, remainder taken from reference TRBV12-5 and TRBJ2-3, is DARVTQTPRHKVTEMGQEVTMRCQPILGHNTVFWYRQTMMQGLELLAYFRNRAPLDDSGMPKDRFSAEMPDATLATLKIQPSEPRDSAVYFCASGLPTGGDTQYFGPGTRLTVL.

This clone was detected only a few times. V is TRBV4-1 and J is TRBJ2-2; no firm D call. This CDR3 spans 11 amino acids. V was trimmed by 3 bases and J by 7 bases, leaving 3 bases between them. In germline, CDR1 is MGHRA, CDR2 YSYEKL. CDR3 in amino acids: CASSHRGELFF. CDR3 DNA: TGCGCCAGCAGCCATCGCGGGGAGCTGTTTTTT.

The CDR3 bases are TGTGCCAGCAGTGAAATCAGTTGGCAGGATTCACCCCTCCACTTT. Protein: CASSEISWQDSPLHF. The chain carries TRBV25-1 and TRBJ1-6; no reliable D call. The CDR3 has 15 amino acids. CDR1 is MGHDK, CDR2 SYGVNS, per germline. With 2 bases removed from V and 8 bases from J, the gap between germline ends came to 13 bases.

This sequence joins TRBV21-1 and TRBJ1-5. TRBV21-1 is recorded as a pseudogene. The CDR3 totals 15 residues. The CDR3 loop is CASSLSMRDNQPQHF. In nucleotides, the CDR3 is TGTGCCAGCAGCCTTTCCATGAGAGACAATCAGCCCCAGCATTTT.

The chain couples TRBV7-8 to TRBJ2-2; D might be TRBD1 or TRBD2, each matching 5 bases. The CDR3 runs to 14 residues. Germline V gene sequence: CDR1 SGHVS, CDR2 FQNEAQ. V lost 5 bases and J 7 bases, leaving 14 bases between the germline ends. Here the CDR3 reads CASSPGTRDGELFF. The CDR3 DNA is TGTGCCAGCAGCCCGGGGACCCGAGACGGGGAGCTGTTTTTT.

The chain employs TRBV5-4 and TRBJ2-1, with 9 positions matching TRBD2. With 3 bases clipped from V and 4 bases from J, the junction kept 8 bases outside the gene matches. Germline V gene data show CDR1 as SGHNT and CDR2 as YYREEE (reference sequence). CDR3 length: 16 amino acids. The CDR3 DNA follows: TGTGCCAGCAGCTACCGGACTAGCGCCCATTACAATGAGCAGTTCTTC. It is translated as CASSYRTSAHYNEQFF.

The CDR3 spells CASSPRQGYNEQFF. In nucleotides, the CDR3 is TGTGCCAGCAGTCCCCGACAGGGCTACAATGAGCAGTTCTTC. The V and J genes are TRBV6-6 and TRBJ2-1; 7 bases align to TRBD1. Germline assignment: CDR1 MNHNY and CDR2 SVGAGI (reference sequence). Trimming took 5 bases from V and 3 from J; bases not matched to a gene: 4. This CDR3 is 14 amino acids long.

The chain uses TRBV5-6 and TRBJ2-5; D is unclear. The germline CDR1 and CDR2 sequences are SGHDT and YYEEEE. V lost 4 bases, J lost 3 bases, and 10 bases lay in between. The CDR3 is made up of 13 amino acids. The CDR3 DNA is TGTGCCAGCAGCAAAGTTGGGGAAGAGACCCAGTACTTC. Amino acid sequence: CASSKVGEETQYF.

This chain uses TRBV28 with TRBJ2-3; perhaps TRBD2 as D (6 bases). V gave up 6 bases and J gave up 4 bases, with 20 bases separating them. The CDR3 totals 16 residues. Germline CDR1 reads MDHEN; CDR2 reads SYDVKM. The CDR3 region has the DNA TGTGCCAGCAGCGGGCGGGGTGGAGAACTTGCAGATACGCAGTATTTT. Protein sequence: CASSGRGGELADTQYF.

CDR3 DNA: TGTGCCAGCCATTCCCGTTGGTCAGGGGGGACCGGGGAGCTGTTTTTT. Translating it yields CASHSRWSGGTGELFF. The chain is built from TRBV28 and TRBJ2-2, with D perhaps matching TRBD1 (7 bases). Looked up from germline, CDR1 is MDHEN and CDR2 is SYDVKM. This CDR3 region has 16 residues. V lost 8 bases and J lost 5, with 21 bases in between.

The chain is built from TRBV28 and TRBJ1-2, with 11 bases aligning to TRBD1. The CDR3 covers 15 residues. V shed 5 bases and J 7 bases; nucleotides not matched to a gene: 9. In germline, CDR1 is MDHEN, CDR2 SYDVKM. CDR3 residues: CASSRRGQGASGYTF. CDR3 DNA: TGTGCCAGCAGTAGAAGAGGACAGGGGGCGTCTGGCTACACCTTC.

The gene calls are TRBV28 and TRBJ2-1, with 7 nucleotides matching TRBD2. This CDR3 is built from 15 residues. CDR1 is MDHEN, CDR2 SYDVKM, per germline. V was pared by 3 bases and J by 5 bases, with 7 bases of the junction left unmatched. CDR3 sequence reads: CASSFEAGIDNEQFF. For the CDR3, the DNA is TGTGCCAGCAGTTTCGAAGCGGGGATCGACAATGAGCAGTTCTTC.

The rearrangement joins TRBV4-2 to TRBJ2-2; D might be TRBD1 (5 bases). The germline CDR1 and CDR2 sequences are LGHNA and YNFKEQ. V was pared by 4 bases and J by 0 bases, with 6 bases between. CDR3 length: 14 amino acids. CDR3 sequence reads: CASSPGTNTGELFF. The CDR3 DNA sequence: TGTGCCAGCAGCCCAGGGACGAACACCGGGGAGCTGTTTTTT.

This clone was recorded only once. The chain has TRBV19 and TRBJ1-4; no clear D. The V gene's germline CDR1 is LNHDA and CDR2 SQIVND (reference sequence). V lost 5 bases and J 8 bases, leaving 12 bases between the germline ends. The CDR3 loop spans 13 amino acids. The CDR3 spells CASSYQKGEKLFF. The CDR3 bases are TGTGCCAGTAGTTACCAAAAAGGAGAAAAACTGTTTTTT.

This sequence joins TRBV15 and TRBJ1-2; D unclear. Germline CDR1 and CDR2: LNHNV and YYDKDF (reference sequence). CDR3 length: 14 amino acids. Trimming pared 0 bases from V and 7 bases from J, leaving 12 bases between. The CDR3 nucleotides are TGTGCCACCAGCAGAGATCGCAGAGGGCCTGGCTACACCTTC. Residues: CATSRDRRGPGYTF.

The chain recombines TRBV7-9 with TRBJ2-5; possibly TRBD1 for D (5 bases). The length of the CDR3 is 16 residues. CDR1 is SEHNR, CDR2 FQNEAQ, per germline (reference sequence). V lost 5 bases and J lost 1, with 17 bases in between. Here the CDR3 reads CASSQGLGSFQETQYF. For the CDR3, the DNA is TGTGCCAGCAGCCAGGGTCTCGGCTCTTTCCAAGAGACCCAGTACTTC.

The rearrangement links TRBV5-1 to TRBJ2-7; 7 nucleotides agree with TRBD1. This CDR3 is 15 amino acids long. V trimming: 4 bases; J trimming: 4 bases; junction bases outside the gene matches: 11. Germline assignment: CDR1 SGHRS and CDR2 YFSETQ. CDR3 coding DNA: TGCGCCAGCAGCGCACGGACAGGTTTCCCATACGAGCAGTACTTC. This translates into CASSARTGFPYEQYF.

This sequence joins TRBV6-5 and TRBJ1-1; D is undetermined. This CDR3 has 13 amino acids. CDR1 and CDR2 from the germline V gene are MNHEY and SVGAGI. V dropped 3 bases and J dropped 3 bases, with 8 bases sitting between them. In DNA form, the CDR3 reads TGTGCCAGCAGTTATGGGCGGGACACTGAAGCTTTCTTT. It codes for CASSYGRDTEAFF.